The present TCR beta chain was sequenced within a study of cytomegalovirus exposure and HLA in healthy donors. The study's findings and limits: Later, TCR association rates were found to vary by HLA locus, highest for DRB1 and lowest for HLA-C. The later analysis indicated that the majority of CMV-associated TCR beta chains appeared HLA-restricted. Earlier findings revealed that most TCR beta V segments proved productive either about 87% or about 30% of the time.

The V gene's germline CDR1 is MNHEY and CDR2 SVGAGI. The V end was cut by 6 bases, the J end by 4 bases, with 15 bases between. This CDR3 region has 14 residues. PCR primers comprised 60 Vbeta and 13 Jbeta primers. Only in-frame clones appear in the TCRdb table, and some are missing; sequencing was by immunoSEQ multiplex PCR. The sample consists of 200,000 or so clones, roughly 77% of them appearing once. With respect to this clone: Its antigen is as yet unknown.

Source material: PBMCs. This receptor was obtained from a male donor in good health and CMV-seropositive. This rearrangement joins TRBV6-5 to TRBJ1-1; a weak D match, TRBD1 (5 bases). Written as DNA, the CDR3 is TGTGCCAGCAGAGTAAGGAGGGGCGGCACTGAAGCTTTCTTT. This codes for CASRVRRGGTEAFF.